This T cell receptor (beta chain) was observed in a study of tumor-infiltrating lymphocytes in localized non-small cell lung cancer. Whole-study context: From each patient, both tumor and uninvolved lung, non-adjacent to tumor, were sampled.

Study results and caveats: Different pieces of the same tissue were used for each assay.

The assay was immunoSEQ multiplex PCR, and TCRdb's table has in-frame clones only and misses some. The table shows roughly 20,000 clones, with approximately 80% occurring only once. Regarding this clone: Its target is not known.

The V gene's germline CDR1 is SNHLY and CDR2 FYNNEI. Trimming shortened V by 1 base and J by 8 bases, and 9 bases separated the two germline ends. This CDR3 contains 12 residues. The receptor was isolated from a human donor with non-small cell lung cancer. The chain recombines TRBV2 with TRBJ2-7, with D unresolved. Sequenced material: lung tumor tissue. The CDR3 reads CASSEVGFQQYF. The CDR3 DNA is TGTGCCAGCAGTGAAGTGGGTTTTCAGCAGTACTTC.